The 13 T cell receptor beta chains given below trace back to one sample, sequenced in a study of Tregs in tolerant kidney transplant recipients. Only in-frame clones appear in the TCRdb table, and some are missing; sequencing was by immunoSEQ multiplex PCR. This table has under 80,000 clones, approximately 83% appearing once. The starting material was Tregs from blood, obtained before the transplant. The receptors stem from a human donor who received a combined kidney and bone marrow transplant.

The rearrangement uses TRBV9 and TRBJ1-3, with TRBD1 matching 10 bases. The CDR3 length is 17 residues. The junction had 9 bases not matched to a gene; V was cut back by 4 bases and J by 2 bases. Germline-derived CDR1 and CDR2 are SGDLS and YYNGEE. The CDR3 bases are TGTGCCAGCAGCCTCCGCCCGGGACAGGGGACTGGAAACACCATATATTTT. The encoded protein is CASSLRPGQGTGNTIYF.

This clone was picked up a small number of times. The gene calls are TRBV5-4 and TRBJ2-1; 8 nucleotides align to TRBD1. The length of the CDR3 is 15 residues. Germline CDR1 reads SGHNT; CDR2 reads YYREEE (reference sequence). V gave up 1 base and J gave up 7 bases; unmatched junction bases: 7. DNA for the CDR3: TGTGCCAGCAGCTTGACGGGACAGGAGTGGAATGAGCAGTTCTTC. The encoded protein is CASSLTGQEWNEQFF.

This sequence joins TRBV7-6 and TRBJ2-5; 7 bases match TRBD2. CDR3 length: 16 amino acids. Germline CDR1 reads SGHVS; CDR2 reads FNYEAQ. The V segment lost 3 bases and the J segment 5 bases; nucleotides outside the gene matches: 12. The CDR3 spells CASSFRSGAPGETQYF. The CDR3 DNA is TGTGCCAGCAGCTTTCGAAGCGGGGCCCCAGGGGAGACCCAGTACTTC.

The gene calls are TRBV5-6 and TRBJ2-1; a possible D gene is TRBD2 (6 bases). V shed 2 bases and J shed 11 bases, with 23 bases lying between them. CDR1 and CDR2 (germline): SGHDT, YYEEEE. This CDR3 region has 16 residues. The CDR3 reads CASSFSREWGYYQQFF. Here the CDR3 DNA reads TGTGCCAGCAGCTTTTCCCGGGAGTGGGGGTATTATCAGCAGTTCTTC.

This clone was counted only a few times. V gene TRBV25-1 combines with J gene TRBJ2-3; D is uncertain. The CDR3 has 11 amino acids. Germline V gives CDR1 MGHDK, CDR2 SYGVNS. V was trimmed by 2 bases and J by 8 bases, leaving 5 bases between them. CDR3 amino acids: CASSEMATQYF. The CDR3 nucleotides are TGTGCCAGCAGTGAAATGGCTACGCAGTATTTT.

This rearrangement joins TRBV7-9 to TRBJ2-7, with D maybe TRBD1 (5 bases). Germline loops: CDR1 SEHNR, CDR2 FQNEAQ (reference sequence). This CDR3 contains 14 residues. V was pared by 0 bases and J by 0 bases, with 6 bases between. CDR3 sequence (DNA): TGTGCCAGCAGCTTAGCAGGGGTCTCCTACGAGCAGTACTTC. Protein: CASSLAGVSYEQYF.

CDR3 region: CASSPLTGWETQYF. CDR3 DNA sequence: TGTGCCAGTAGTCCCTTGACAGGGTGGGAGACCCAGTACTTC. The chain joins TRBV19 to TRBJ2-5; 7 nucleotides match TRBD1. The V segment lost 5 bases and the J segment 5 bases; nucleotides outside the gene matches: 8. Per the germline V gene, CDR1 is LNHDA and CDR2 is SQIVND (reference sequence). CDR3 length: 14 residues.

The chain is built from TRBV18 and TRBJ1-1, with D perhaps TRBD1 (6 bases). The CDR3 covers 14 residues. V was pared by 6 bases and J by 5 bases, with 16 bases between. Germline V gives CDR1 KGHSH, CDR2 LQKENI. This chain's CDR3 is CASSRTADRTEAFF. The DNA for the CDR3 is TGTGCCAGCTCTCGCACAGCGGACAGAACTGAAGCTTTCTTT.

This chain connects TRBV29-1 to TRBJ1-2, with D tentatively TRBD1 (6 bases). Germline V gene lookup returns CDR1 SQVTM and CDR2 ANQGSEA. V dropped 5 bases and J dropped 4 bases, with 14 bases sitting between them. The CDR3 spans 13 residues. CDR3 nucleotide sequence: TGCAGCGTTTCCCTGGGAGGGGGCTATGGCTACACCTTC. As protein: CSVSLGGGYGYTF.

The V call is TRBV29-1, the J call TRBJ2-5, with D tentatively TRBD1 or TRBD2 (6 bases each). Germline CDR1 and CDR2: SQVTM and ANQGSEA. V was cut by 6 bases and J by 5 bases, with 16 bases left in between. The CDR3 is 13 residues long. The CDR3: CSVPTRGTETQYF. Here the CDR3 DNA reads TGCAGCGTCCCGACTAGGGGGACGGAGACCCAGTACTTC.

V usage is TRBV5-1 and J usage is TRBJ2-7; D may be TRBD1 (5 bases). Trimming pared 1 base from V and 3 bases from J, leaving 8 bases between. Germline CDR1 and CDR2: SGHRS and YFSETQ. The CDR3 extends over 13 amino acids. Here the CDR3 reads CASSLIQDYEQYF. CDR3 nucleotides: TGCGCCAGCAGCTTGATACAGGACTACGAGCAGTACTTC.

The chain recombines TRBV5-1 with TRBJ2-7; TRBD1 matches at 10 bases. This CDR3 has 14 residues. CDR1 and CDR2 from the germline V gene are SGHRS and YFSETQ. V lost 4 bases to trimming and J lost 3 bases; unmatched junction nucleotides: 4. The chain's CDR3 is CASSPTGGSYEQYF. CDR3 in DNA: TGCGCCAGCAGCCCGACAGGGGGCAGCTACGAGCAGTACTTC.

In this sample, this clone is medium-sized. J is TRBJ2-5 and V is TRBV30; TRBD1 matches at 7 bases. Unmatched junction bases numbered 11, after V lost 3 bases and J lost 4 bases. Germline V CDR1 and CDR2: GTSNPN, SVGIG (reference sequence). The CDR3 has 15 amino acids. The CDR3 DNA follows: TGTGCCTGGAGCAGTACCGGGACAGTCATAGAGACCCAGTACTTC. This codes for CAWSSTGTVIETQYF. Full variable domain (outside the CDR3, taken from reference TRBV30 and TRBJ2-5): SQTIHQWPATLVQPVGSPLSLECTVEGTSNPNLYWYRQAAGRGLQLLFYSVGIGQISSEVPQNLSASRPQDRQFILSSKKLLLSDSGFYLCAWSSTGTVIETQYFGPGTRLLVL.